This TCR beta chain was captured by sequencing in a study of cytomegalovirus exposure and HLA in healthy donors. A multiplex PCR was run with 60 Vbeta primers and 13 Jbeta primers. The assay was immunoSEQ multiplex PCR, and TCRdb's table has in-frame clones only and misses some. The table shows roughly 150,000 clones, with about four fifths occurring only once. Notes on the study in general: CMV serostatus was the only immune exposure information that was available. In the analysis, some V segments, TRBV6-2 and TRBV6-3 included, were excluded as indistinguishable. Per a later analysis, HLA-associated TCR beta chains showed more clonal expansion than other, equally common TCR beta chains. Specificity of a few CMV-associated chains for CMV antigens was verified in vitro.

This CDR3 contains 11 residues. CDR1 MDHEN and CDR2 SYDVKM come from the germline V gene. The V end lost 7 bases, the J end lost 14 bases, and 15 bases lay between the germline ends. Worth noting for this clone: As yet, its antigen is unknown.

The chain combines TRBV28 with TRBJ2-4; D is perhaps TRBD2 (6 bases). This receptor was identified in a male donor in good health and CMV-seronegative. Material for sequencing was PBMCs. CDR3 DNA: TGTGCCAGCAAACCGGGGGACGGGGAGTACTTC. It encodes CASKPGDGEYF.